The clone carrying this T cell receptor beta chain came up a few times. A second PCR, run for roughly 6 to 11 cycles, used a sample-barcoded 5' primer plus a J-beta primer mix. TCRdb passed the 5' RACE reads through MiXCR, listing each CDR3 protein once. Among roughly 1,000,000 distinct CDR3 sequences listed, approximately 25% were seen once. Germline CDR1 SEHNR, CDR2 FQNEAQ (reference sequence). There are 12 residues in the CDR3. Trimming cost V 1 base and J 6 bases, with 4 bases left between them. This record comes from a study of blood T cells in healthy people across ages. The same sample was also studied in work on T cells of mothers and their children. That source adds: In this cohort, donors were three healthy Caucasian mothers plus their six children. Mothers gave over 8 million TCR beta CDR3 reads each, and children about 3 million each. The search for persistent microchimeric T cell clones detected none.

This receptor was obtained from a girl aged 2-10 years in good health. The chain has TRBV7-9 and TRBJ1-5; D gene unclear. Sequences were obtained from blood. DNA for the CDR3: TGTGCCAGCAGCTTAGATTGTCAGCCCCAGCATTTT. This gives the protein CASSLDCQPQHF.